This T cell receptor (beta chain) was sequenced in a study of blood T cell repertoires in COVID-19. The wider study: The United States, Italy and Spain were the sources of the acute and convalescent COVID-19 samples. T cells, B-cell-depleted T cells, or PBMCs supplied cDNA or gDNA.

As processed by the authors: Reference gene primer amplification yielded estimated nucleated cell counts. Sequenced by immunoSEQ multiplex PCR; TCRdb stores in-frame clones only, minus some. V, J and clone size are taken as reported in that table, and D and trimming were inferred from the DNA itself. The sample shows some 49,000 clones, around 82% of them seen only once. The V gene end was trimmed by 0 bases and the J gene end by 0 bases; junction bases not matched to a gene: 5. CDR3 length equals 16 residues. From germline, CDR1 is MNHEY and CDR2 SVGAGI. Input material: peripheral blood. The V and J genes are TRBV6-5 and TRBJ2-7, with 7 positions matching TRBD2. This TCR derives from a woman aged 60-75 years with acute or convalescent COVID-19. CDR3 DNA sequence: TGTGCCAGCAGTTACTCGATAGCGGGTAGCTCCTACGAGCAGTACTTC. Amino acids: CASSYSIAGSSYEQYF.